This TCR beta chain originates from a study of CD8 T cells in Susac syndrome. An input of roughly 0.45 to 1 ug of RNA was subjected to reverse transcription using random hexamers. TCRdb fed the immunoSEQ multiplex PCR reads into MiXCR, producing one record per CDR3 protein. There are 250,000 to 300,000 distinct CDR3 sequences in the sample; 89% occur only once, and around 0.18% lies in the top ten. This receptor was taken from a human donor with multiple sclerosis. Material: CD8+ T cells from PBMCs.

CDR3 loop: CASSQEEASSYEQYF. CDR3 bases: TGCGCCAGCAGCCAAGAAGAGGCTAGCTCCTACGAGCAGTACTTC. The rearrangement links TRBV4-3 to TRBJ2-7; D gene ambiguous. Germline-derived CDR1 and CDR2 are LGHNA and YSLEER. The V end was cut by 0 bases, the J end by 0 bases, with 9 bases between. CDR3 length: 15 amino acids.